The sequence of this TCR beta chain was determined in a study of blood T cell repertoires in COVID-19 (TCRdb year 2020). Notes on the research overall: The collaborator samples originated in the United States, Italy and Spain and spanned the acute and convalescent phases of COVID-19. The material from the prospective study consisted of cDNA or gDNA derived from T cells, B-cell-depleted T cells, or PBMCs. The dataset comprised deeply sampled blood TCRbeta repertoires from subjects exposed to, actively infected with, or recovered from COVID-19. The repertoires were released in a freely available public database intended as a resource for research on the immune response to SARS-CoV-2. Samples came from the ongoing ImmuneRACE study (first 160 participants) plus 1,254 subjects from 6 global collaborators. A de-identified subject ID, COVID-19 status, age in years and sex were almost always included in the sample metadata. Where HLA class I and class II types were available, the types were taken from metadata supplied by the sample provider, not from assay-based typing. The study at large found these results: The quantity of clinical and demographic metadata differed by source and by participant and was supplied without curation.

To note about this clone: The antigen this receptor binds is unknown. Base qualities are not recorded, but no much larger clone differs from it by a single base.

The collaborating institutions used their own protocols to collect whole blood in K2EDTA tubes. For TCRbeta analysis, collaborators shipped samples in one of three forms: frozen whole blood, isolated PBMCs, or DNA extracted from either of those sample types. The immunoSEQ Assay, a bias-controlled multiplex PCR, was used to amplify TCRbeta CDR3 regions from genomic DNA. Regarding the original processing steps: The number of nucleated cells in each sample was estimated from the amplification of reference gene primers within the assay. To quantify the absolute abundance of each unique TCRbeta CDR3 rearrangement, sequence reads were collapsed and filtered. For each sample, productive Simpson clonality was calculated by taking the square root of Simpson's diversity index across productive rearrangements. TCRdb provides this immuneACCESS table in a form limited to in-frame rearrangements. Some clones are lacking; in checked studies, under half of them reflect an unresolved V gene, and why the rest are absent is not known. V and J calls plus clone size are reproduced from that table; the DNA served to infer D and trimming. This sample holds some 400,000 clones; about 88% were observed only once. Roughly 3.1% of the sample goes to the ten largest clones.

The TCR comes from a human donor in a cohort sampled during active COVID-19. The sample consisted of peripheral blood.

The DNA sequence follows: TGTGCCAGCAAAAAGTCGGGGGAGACCCAGTACTTC. It translates as CASKKSGETQYF. This chain is built from TRBV27 and TRBJ2-5; TRBD2 is a possible D gene, resting on 5 matching bases. Trimming takes 7 bases from V and 5 bases from J, and the germline ends sit 11 bases apart. The germline V gene (reference sequence) provides CDR1 MNHEY and CDR2 SMNVEV. The CDR3 holds 12 amino acids from the cysteine to the phenylalanine. Only the CDR3 DNA is retained, 36 bases long and in frame from the first base.